This entry concerns a single T cell receptor (beta chain). The antigen is unknown. The RNA input was roughly 0.45 to 1 ug, and it was reverse transcribed with random hexamers. TCRdb reprocessed the immunoSEQ multiplex PCR reads with MiXCR, giving one entry per CDR3 protein. Of some 170,000 distinct CDR3 sequences in the sample, 85% to 95% were seen once. The sample originates from a study of CD8 T cells in Susac syndrome. Study-wide results and limits: The CD4+ T cell repertoires, which came from Susac syndrome patients, showed no sign of clonal expansion.

V shed 0 bases and J shed 0 bases, with 9 bases lying between them. CDR3 length: 16 amino acids. Germline values: CDR1 LNHDA, CDR2 SQIVND (reference sequence). The sequencing sample was made of CD4+ T cells from PBMCs. The chain employs TRBV19 and TRBJ2-1; D gene unclear. The source is a human donor with Susac syndrome. The CDR3 spells CASSIEGFSSYNEQFF. Written as DNA, the CDR3 is TGTGCCAGTAGTATAGAGGGGTTTAGCTCCTACAATGAGCAGTTCTTC.